Following are 15 T cell receptor beta chains from one sample sequenced in a study of blood T cell repertoires in COVID-19. TCRdb's copy holds only in-frame clones and misses some; the assay was immunoSEQ multiplex PCR. The profile shows roughly 230,000 clones, over 85% of them singletons. The sequenced material came from PBMCs or T cells enriched from blood (not recorded which). The source of these receptors is a woman under 40 with acute COVID-19.

This CDR3 is CASSPPSSGGYEQYF. The DNA of the CDR3 is TGTGCCAGCTCACCACCTTCTAGCGGGGGGTACGAGCAGTACTTC. The chain joins TRBV18 to TRBJ2-7; TRBD2 aligns across 11 bases. Germline V CDR1 and CDR2: KGHSH, LQKENI. This CDR3 comprises 15 residues. Trimming at V came to 0 bases and at J to 4 bases, leaving 2 bases not matched to a gene.

This chain connects TRBV18 to TRBJ1-1, with TRBD1 as a possible D gene (5 bases). The ends were cut back, 3 bases at V and 0 bases at J, with 17 bases in the middle. Germline V gives CDR1 KGHSH, CDR2 LQKENI. The CDR3 has 17 amino acids. CDR3 in amino acids: CASSPGRGRPMNTEAFF. The CDR3 DNA is TGTGCCAGCTCACCCGGGAGGGGCAGGCCCATGAACACTGAAGCTTTCTTT.

The rearrangement joins TRBV6-5 to TRBJ1-2; D is uncertain. This CDR3 is 13 amino acids long. In germline, CDR1 is MNHEY, CDR2 SVGAGI. Deletions cut 2 bases from V and 5 bases from J, with 9 bases between. In DNA, the CDR3 is TGTGCCAGCAGTTACCATGCACGGTATGGCTACACCTTC. Amino acids: CASSYHARYGYTF.

The chain has TRBV19 and TRBJ2-1, with 7 positions matching TRBD1. Germline V gene sequence: CDR1 LNHDA, CDR2 SQIVND (reference sequence). This CDR3 has 12 residues. V shed 8 bases, J shed 5 bases, and the junction held 3 bases outside the gene matches. The CDR3 loop reads CASFGTDNEQFF. As DNA, the CDR3 is TGTGCCAGTTTTGGGACAGACAATGAGCAGTTCTTC.

This clone came up once. The chain uses TRBV28 and TRBJ1-1; 9 bases are a match to TRBD1. V shed 10 bases, J shed 1 base, and the junction held 13 bases outside the gene matches. This CDR3 is 16 amino acids long. Germline V gives CDR1 MDHEN, CDR2 SYDVKM. In DNA, the CDR3 is TGTGCCACCCCAGGGTTCACAGGGGGCCGGAACACTGAAGCTTTCTTT. This codes for CATPGFTGGRNTEAFF.

This rearrangement joins TRBV7-9 to TRBJ2-2, with 9 positions matching TRBD2. The length of the CDR3 is 15 residues. Germline loops: CDR1 SEHNR, CDR2 FQNEAQ (reference sequence). With 3 bases clipped from V and 7 bases from J, the junction kept 6 bases outside the gene matches. CDR3 DNA sequence: TGTGCCAGCAGCTTCCCTAGCGGGATAGACGGGGAGCTGTTTTTT. It specifies CASSFPSGIDGELFF.

The rearrangement uses TRBV27 and TRBJ1-5; TRBD1 matches at 7 bases. The CDR3 loop spans 14 amino acids. J was trimmed by 5 bases and V by 2 bases; bases with no gene match: 3. Germline CDR1 and CDR2: MNHEY and SMNVEV (reference sequence). CDR3 bases: TGTGCCAGCAGTTTACTCACAGGGGATCAGCCCCAGCATTTT. Residues: CASSLLTGDQPQHF.

This clone has just a few counts. The rearrangement links TRBV7-9 to TRBJ1-2; the match to TRBD1 covers 7 bases. The CDR3 length is 13 residues. With 3 bases clipped from V and 8 bases from J, the junction kept 6 bases outside the gene matches. Germline V gene lookup returns CDR1 SEHNR and CDR2 FQNEAQ (reference sequence). CDR3 in amino acids: CASSFEGASGYTF. CDR3 in DNA: TGTGCCAGCAGCTTTGAGGGGGCGAGCGGCTACACCTTC.

The sample holds a few counts of this clone. This chain uses TRBV5-6 with TRBJ2-2, with 10 bases matching TRBD1. The CDR3 length is 16 residues. The V gene's germline CDR1 is SGHDT and CDR2 YYEEEE. Trimming at V came to 4 bases and at J to 4 bases, leaving 7 bases not matched to a gene. The CDR3, as DNA: TGTGCCAGCAGCGACAGGGGGCGTCGAATCACCGGGGAGCTGTTTTTT. The encoded protein is CASSDRGRRITGELFF. Filled out from reference TRBV5-6 and TRBJ2-2, the complete variable domain reads DAGVTQSPTHLIKTRGQQVTLRCSPKSGHDTVSWYQQALGQGPQFIFQYYEEEERQRGNFPDRFSGHQFPNYSSELNVNALLLGDSALYLCASSDRGRRITGELFFGEGSRLTVL.

The V and J genes are TRBV7-6 and TRBJ1-1, with 7 positions matching TRBD1. From germline, CDR1 is SGHVS and CDR2 FNYEAQ. The V gene end was trimmed by 3 bases and the J gene end by 4 bases; junction bases not matched to a gene: 2. This CDR3 has 13 amino acids. Here the CDR3 reads CASSLDRITEAFF. Here the CDR3 DNA reads TGTGCCAGCAGCTTGGACAGGATCACTGAAGCTTTCTTT.

The CDR3 bases are TGTGCCAGTAATGGACAGGACAATCAGCCCCAGCATTTT. Translating it yields CASNGQDNQPQHF. This chain links TRBV19 with TRBJ1-5; 7 nucleotides agree with TRBD1. This CDR3 spans 13 amino acids. The germline gives CDR1 LNHDA, CDR2 SQIVND (reference sequence). V shed 7 bases, J shed 3 bases, and the junction held 3 bases outside the gene matches.

V usage is TRBV7-9 and J usage is TRBJ2-7; tentative D call: TRBD1 (5 bases). V was shortened by 3 bases and J by 5 bases, with 14 bases between the two germline ends. Germline lookup yields CDR1 SEHNR and CDR2 FQNEAQ (reference sequence). CDR3 length equals 14 residues. In nucleotides, the CDR3 is TGTGCCAGCAGCTTTCGACAGACAGACCACGAGCAGTACTTC. Translated, it gives CASSFRQTDHEQYF.

The chain combines TRBV7-7 with TRBJ1-1; D call uncertain. The germline V gene has CDR1 SSHAT and CDR2 FNYEAQ (reference sequence). This CDR3 is 13 amino acids long. Trimming left V 4 bases short and J 0 bases short, with 6 bases between. CDR3 nucleotide sequence: TGTGCCAGCAGCTCCAACTTGAACACTGAAGCTTTCTTT. The encoded protein is CASSSNLNTEAFF.

The J gene is TRBJ2-2, the V gene TRBV7-9; D might be TRBD1 (5 bases). The germline CDR1 and CDR2 sequences are SEHNR and FQNEAQ (reference sequence). Trimming stripped 3 bases from V and 6 bases from J, with 8 bases between. This CDR3 comprises 13 residues. The CDR3 DNA sequence: TGTGCCAGCAGCTTTCCCAGGGCCGGGGAGCTGTTTTTT. Its protein product is CASSFPRAGELFF.

The genes are TRBV5-1 and TRBJ1-2; 8 positions agree with TRBD1. V shed 0 bases, J shed 4 bases, and the junction held 8 bases outside the gene matches. The CDR3 is made up of 16 amino acids. Germline CDR1 reads SGHRS; CDR2 reads YFSETQ. CDR3 sequence reads: CASSLAKSGQAYGYTF. CDR3 DNA sequence: TGCGCCAGCAGCTTGGCCAAATCGGGACAGGCCTATGGCTACACCTTC. Using reference TRBV5-1 and TRBJ1-2 for the parts outside the CDR3, the full variable domain is KAGVTQTPRYLIKTRGQQVTLSCSPISGHRSVSWYQQTPGQGLQFLFEYFSETQRNKGNFPGRFSGRQFSNSRSEMNVSTLELGDSALYLCASSLAKSGQAYGYTFGSGTRLTVV.